The 24 T cell receptor beta chains presented below share a single source sample, sequenced in a study of immune aging and cytomegalovirus after organ transplant. Specified time point: five sample-tagged time points from pre-transplant (day -1) to day 368 post-transplant, pooled. BD Rhapsody targeted mRNA and AbSeq chemistry was used for microwell cell capture and library preparation. TCRdb fed the single-cell sequencing reads into MiXCR, producing one record per CDR3 protein. The table records more than 20,000 distinct CDR3 sequences, 36% of them present only once. These TCRs are of unknown antigen specificity. Here the sequenced sample was CMV peptide-activated CD4+ and CD8+ T cells sorted from blood, taken at five time points, pooled. As to subset: sorted CD8+CD137+ and CD4+CD154+ T cells after about 13 h CMV IE-1 peptide stimulation. The source is a female donor who had a heart transplant and CMV viremia.

This rearrangement joins TRBV7-2 to TRBJ2-3; D assignment may be TRBD1 or TRBD2 (6 bases each). Between the trimmed V and J ends, which lost 5 bases and 6 bases, there was a span of 12 bases. The CDR3 totals 13 residues. Looked up from germline, CDR1 is SGHTA and CDR2 is FQGNSA. In DNA form, the CDR3 reads TGTGCCAGCAGCCTTCGGGGGCAGGATACGCAGTATTTT. Translated: CASSLRGQDTQYF.

V is TRBV12-3 or TRBV12-4 and J is TRBJ2-3; 8 bases are a match to TRBD2. CDR3 length: 17 residues. Germline trimming cut 4 bases from V and 3 bases from J; bases unmatched to any gene: 12. Here the CDR3 reads CASSSPQSGRSTDTQYF. The CDR3, as DNA: TGTGCCAGCAGTTCCCCCCAAAGCGGGAGAAGTACAGATACGCAGTATTTT.

In the case of this clonotype: This may be a read error, as it is one base from a much larger clone. V usage is TRBV15 and J usage is TRBJ1-3; D is unclear. The germline V gene has CDR1 LNHNV and CDR2 YYDKDF (reference sequence). This CDR3 region has 15 residues. In nucleotides, the CDR3 is TGTGCCACCAGCGCCGACTTGGGGTCGGGAAACATCATATATTTT. This translates into CATSADLGSGNIIYF. Looking up the rest from reference TRBV15 and TRBJ1-3 gives the full variable domain: DAMVIQNPRYQVTQFGKPVTLSCSQTLNHNVMYWYQQKSSQAPKLLFHYYDKDFNNEADTPDNFQSRRPNTSFCFLDIRSPGLGDTAMYLCATSADLGSGNIIYFGEGSWLTVV.

This clonotype was counted only a few times. The chain joins TRBV20-1 to TRBJ2-7; no clear D. V was pared by 3 bases and J by 5 bases, with 14 bases between. The germline V gene encodes CDR1 DFQATT and CDR2 SNEGSKA (reference sequence). CDR3 length: 13 amino acids. The CDR3 spells CSASAAAVNEQYF. DNA for the CDR3: TGCAGTGCTAGCGCGGCAGCAGTCAACGAGCAGTACTTC.

V is TRBV10-1 and J is TRBJ2-3, with a weak D call TRBD1 (5 bases). V lost 2 bases to trimming and J lost 6 bases, with 12 bases between them. The germline V gene has CDR1 WNHNN and CDR2 SYGVQD (reference sequence). The CDR3 has 14 residues. The CDR3 nucleotides are TGCGCCAGCAGTGAGGGGGCACAAGGGGATACGCAGTATTTT. This gives the protein CASSEGAQGDTQYF.

This clonotype was seen a handful of times. The chain recombines TRBV2 with TRBJ2-2; the match to TRBD1 covers 7 bases. Trimming removed 6 bases from V and 8 bases from J; junction bases left unmatched: 9. This CDR3 comprises 14 residues. Looked up from germline, CDR1 is SNHLY and CDR2 is FYNNEI. CDR3 protein: CASSRDSFLGELFF. The CDR3 DNA reads as TGTGCCAGCAGCCGGGACAGCTTCTTGGGGGAGCTGTTTTTT.

This clonotype was recorded many times. The chain joins TRBV20-1 to TRBJ1-5; the D is unclear. Germline-derived CDR1 and CDR2 are DFQATT and SNEGSKA (reference sequence). This CDR3 is built from 15 residues. Trimming shortened V by 4 bases and J by 0 bases, and 13 bases separated the two germline ends. As DNA, the CDR3 is TGCAGTGCTACCCCGAGGTTAAATAGCAATCAGCCCCAGCATTTT. Translation gives CSATPRLNSNQPQHF.

This clonotype was picked up a small number of times. The CDR3 reads CASRASGDWGYSSYNEQFF. The CDR3 DNA reads TGTGCCAGCAGGGCTAGCGGGGATTGGGGATACAGCTCCTACAATGAGCAGTTCTTC. The chain is built from TRBV6-5 and TRBJ2-1, with 9 bases fitting TRBD2. The germline gives CDR1 MNHEY, CDR2 SVGAGI. Losses at the gene ends were 6 bases for V and 0 bases for J; bases not matched to a gene: 15. The CDR3 runs to 19 residues.

Many counts were recorded for this clonotype. The rearrangement uses TRBV5-1 and TRBJ2-7, with D possibly matching TRBD2 (6 bases). The CDR3 covers 17 residues. CDR1 SGHRS and CDR2 YFSETQ come from the germline V gene. Trimming took 0 bases from V and 3 from J, leaving 19 bases between them. The chain's CDR3 is CASSLGRGFYMVYEQYF. The CDR3 DNA reads TGCGCCAGCAGCTTGGGACGGGGGTTTTATATGGTCTACGAGCAGTACTTC.

This clonotype appeared a few times. The V gene is TRBV6-1, the J gene TRBJ1-2; D possibly corresponds to TRBD1 (5 bases). V was trimmed by 2 bases and J by 5 bases, leaving 9 bases between them. Germline CDR1 MNHNS, CDR2 SASEGT. The CDR3 is 13 amino acids. The CDR3 DNA follows: TGTGCCAGCAGTGAATCTCGGGGGTATGGCTACACCTTC. Protein product: CASSESRGYGYTF.

In this sample, this clonotype turned up a few times. The genes are TRBV4-2 and TRBJ2-1; 8 bases map to TRBD2. CDR1 is LGHNA, CDR2 YNFKEQ, per germline. The V gene end was trimmed by 1 base and the J gene end by 7 bases; junction bases not matched to a gene: 18. CDR3 length: 19 residues. The CDR3 DNA sequence: TGTGCCAGCAGCCAAGTATTTGGAGCGGGGGCTCTCAGAGGGAATGAGCAGTTCTTC. It is translated as CASSQVFGAGALRGNEQFF.

The V call is TRBV5-1, the J call TRBJ2-3; 7 bases map to TRBD1. The CDR3 extends over 15 amino acids. In germline, CDR1 is SGHRS, CDR2 YFSETQ. V was clipped by 0 bases and J by 2 bases; unmatched bases: 3. CDR3 coding DNA: TGCGCCAGCAGCTTGGAAGACAGGGCCACAGATACGCAGTATTTT. It translates to CASSLEDRATDTQYF.

J is TRBJ2-7 and V is TRBV4-1; the D is unclear. In germline, CDR1 is MGHRA, CDR2 YSYEKL. This CDR3 contains 18 residues. V was cut by 0 bases and J by 0 bases, with 18 bases left in between. CDR3: CASSQEAPFTLSSYEQYF. In DNA form, the CDR3 reads TGCGCCAGCAGCCAAGAAGCCCCATTTACCCTTTCCTCCTACGAGCAGTACTTC.

About this clonotype: A read error may produce the germline difference seen at one junction end. This chain links TRBV12-3 or TRBV12-4 with TRBJ2-3, with D perhaps matching TRBD2 (7 bases). This CDR3 region has 13 residues. The DNA of the CDR3 is TGTGCCAGCAGTTTTGCGGGGGCAGATACGAAGTATTTT. Protein: CASSFAGADTKYF.

This clonotype was observed a handful of times. The chain links TRBV3-1 to TRBJ2-1; 10 positions match TRBD2. The junction had 3 bases not matched to a gene; V was cut back by 4 bases and J by 3 bases. The germline CDR1 and CDR2 sequences are LGHDT and YNNKEL (reference sequence). This CDR3 spans 15 amino acids. CDR3 sequence reads: CASSLGLAVYNEQFF. The CDR3, as DNA: TGTGCCAGCAGCCTCGGACTAGCGGTCTACAATGAGCAGTTCTTC.

The chain links TRBV29-1 to TRBJ2-3; the D gene could be TRBD1 or TRBD2 (5 bases each). Germline CDR1 reads SQVTM; CDR2 reads ANQGSEA. The CDR3 is 13 residues long. The ends were cut back, 6 bases at V and 3 bases at J, with 13 bases in the middle. The CDR3 coding sequence is TGCAGCGTGCGGCAGGGCGGGACAGATACGCAGTATTTT. This codes for CSVRQGGTDTQYF.

The chain combines TRBV5-1 with TRBJ1-1; no clear D gene. The CDR3 is made up of 13 amino acids. With 0 bases removed from V and 4 bases from J, the gap between germline ends came to 7 bases. Germline CDR1 is SGHRS and CDR2 is YFSETQ. The DNA of the CDR3 is TGCGCCAGCAGCTTGGCACAGAGCACTGAAGCTTTCTTT. This sequence encodes CASSLAQSTEAFF.

In its sample, this clonotype was seen a few times. The genes are TRBV6-5 and TRBJ2-5, with 8 positions matching TRBD1. V shed 5 bases and J 7 bases; nucleotides not matched to a gene: 6. The V gene's germline CDR1 is MNHEY and CDR2 SVGAGI. The CDR3 consists of 13 residues. CDR3 loop: CASSRTGPGTQYF. CDR3 bases: TGTGCCAGCAGTAGGACAGGGCCCGGGACCCAGTACTTC.

This clonotype was counted at least ten times. The chain uses TRBV27 and TRBJ1-3; D call uncertain. Germline V gene sequence: CDR1 MNHEY, CDR2 SMNVEV (reference sequence). V lost 3 bases to trimming and J lost 0 bases, with 3 bases between them. The CDR3 runs to 13 residues. CDR3 residues: CASSFRSGNTIYF. The CDR3 DNA is TGTGCCAGCAGTTTCCGCTCTGGAAACACCATATATTTT.

The CDR3 loop reads CASSSPRQGTKNEQFF. Here the CDR3 DNA reads TGTGCCAGCAGCTCCCCCAGGCAGGGCACAAAGAATGAGCAGTTCTTC. The V call is TRBV5-4, the J call TRBJ2-1; D is possibly TRBD1 (5 bases). The CDR3 is 16 residues long. Trimming removed 3 bases at V and 7 bases at J, with 20 bases between. Germline CDR1 is SGHNT and CDR2 is YYREEE (reference sequence).

This chain links TRBV3-1 with TRBJ2-2; tentative D call: TRBD2 (5 bases). CDR1 is LGHDT and CDR2 is YNNKEL in the germline V gene (reference sequence). The CDR3 has 17 residues. Trimming removed 0 bases from V and 5 bases from J, with 16 bases in between. The CDR3 loop is CASSQEKTRIRTGELFF. The CDR3 DNA follows: TGTGCCAGCAGCCAAGAGAAAACTAGGATTCGAACCGGGGAGCTGTTTTTT.

This clonotype was recorded a few times. V and J are TRBV14 and TRBJ1-5; D remains unclear. This CDR3 contains 13 residues. The V gene lost 1 base and the J gene lost 10 bases, with 11 bases spanning the gap. The germline V gene encodes CDR1 SGHDN and CDR2 FVKESK. CDR3 in DNA: TGTGCCAGCAGCCAAGCGGCGAGATCACCCCAGCATTTT. Protein product: CASSQAARSPQHF.

The sample holds many counts of this clonotype. The rearrangement links TRBV6-6 to TRBJ1-3; D not resolved. Deletions cut 6 bases from V and 2 bases from J, with 14 bases between. The CDR3 covers 15 residues. Germline V gene lookup returns CDR1 MNHNY and CDR2 SVGAGI (reference sequence). The CDR3 DNA sequence: TGTGCCAGCAGCCCAGGCGGGTCGGCTGGAAACACCATATATTTT. As protein: CASSPGGSAGNTIYF.

This rearrangement joins TRBV5-8 to TRBJ1-5; unclear D gene. The CDR3 contains 17 residues. The V end was cut by 2 bases, the J end by 2 bases, with 17 bases between. Per germline, CDR1 SGHTS and CDR2 YDEGEE. CDR3 protein: CASSFWAEGKGNQPQHF. CDR3 DNA: TGTGCCAGCAGCTTTTGGGCAGAAGGAAAGGGCAATCAGCCCCAGCATTTT.